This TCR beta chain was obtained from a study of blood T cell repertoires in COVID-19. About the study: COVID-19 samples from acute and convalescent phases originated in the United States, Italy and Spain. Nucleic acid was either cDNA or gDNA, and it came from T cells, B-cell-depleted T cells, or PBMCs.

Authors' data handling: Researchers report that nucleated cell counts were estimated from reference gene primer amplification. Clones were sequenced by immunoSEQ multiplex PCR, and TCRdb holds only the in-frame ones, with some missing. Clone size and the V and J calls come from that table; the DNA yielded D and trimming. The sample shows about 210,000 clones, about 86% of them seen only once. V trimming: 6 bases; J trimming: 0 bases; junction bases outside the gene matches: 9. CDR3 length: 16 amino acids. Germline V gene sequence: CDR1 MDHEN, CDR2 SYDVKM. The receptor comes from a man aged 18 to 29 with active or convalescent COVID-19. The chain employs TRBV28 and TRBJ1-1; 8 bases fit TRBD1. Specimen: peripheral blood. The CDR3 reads CASRTQGVFMNTEAFF. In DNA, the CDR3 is TGTGCCAGCAGGACACAGGGGGTCTTTATGAACACTGAAGCTTTCTTT. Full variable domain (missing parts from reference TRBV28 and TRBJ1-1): DVKVTQSSRYLVKRTGEKVFLECVQDMDHENMFWYRQDPGLGLRLIYFSYDVKMKEKGDIPEGYSVSREKKERFSLILESASTNQTSMYLCASRTQGVFMNTEAFFGQGTRLTVV.